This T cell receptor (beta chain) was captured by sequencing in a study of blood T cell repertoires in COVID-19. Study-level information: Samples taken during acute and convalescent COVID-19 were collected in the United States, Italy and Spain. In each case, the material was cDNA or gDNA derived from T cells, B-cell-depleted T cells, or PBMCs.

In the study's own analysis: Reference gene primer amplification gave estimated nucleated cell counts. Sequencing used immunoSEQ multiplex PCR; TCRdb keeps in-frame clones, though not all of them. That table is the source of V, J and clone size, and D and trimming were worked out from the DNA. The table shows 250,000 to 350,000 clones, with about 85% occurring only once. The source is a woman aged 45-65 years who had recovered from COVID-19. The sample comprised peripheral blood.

CDR3 sequence reads: CARRTGSGYTF. CDR3 in DNA: TGTGCTCGTCGGACAGGGAGCGGCTACACCTTC. The chain has TRBV30 and TRBJ1-2, with 8 bases identical to TRBD1. The CDR3 length is 11 residues. CDR1 and CDR2 from the germline V gene are GTSNPN and SVGIG (reference sequence).